Described below is a single T cell receptor (beta chain) sequence and its context. This specimen comes from a study of blood T cell repertoires in COVID-19. Study-level background: Specimens from acute and convalescent COVID-19 originated in the United States, Italy and Spain. T cells, B-cell-depleted T cells, or PBMCs supplied cDNA or gDNA.

Recovered participants had two consecutive negative NP/OP PCR tests, healthcare professional clearance, or symptom resolution. Deletions cut 3 bases from V and 1 base from J, with 12 bases between. The CDR3 consists of 15 residues. Germline V gives CDR1 SNHLY, CDR2 FYNNEI. Sequenced by immunoSEQ multiplex PCR; TCRdb stores in-frame clones only, minus some. The data hold around 300,000 clones, with 85% observed a single time. This sequence originates from a woman in her 50s who had recovered from COVID-19. The sample comprised PBMCs or T cells enriched from blood (not recorded which). The chain uses TRBV2 and TRBJ1-2; D is unclear. The DNA for the CDR3 is TGTGCCAGCAGTGACGGCGTCAGGTTTAACTATGGCTACACCTTC. This encodes CASSDGVRFNYGYTF.